A single sample gave rise to the 28 T cell receptor beta chains below, sequenced in a study of naive and memory T cell subsets. An equimolar mix of two oligonucleotides served as the beta constant-region primer for TRBC1 and TRBC2. TCRdb recomputed calls from the UMI-ligation and nested PCR reads with MiXCR, one row per CDR3 protein. Of about 85,000 distinct CDR3 sequences in the sample, less than 15% were seen once. Material: central memory CD4+ T cells from blood. These receptors were obtained from a human donor in good health.

V gene TRBV19 combines with J gene TRBJ1-5, with D perhaps matching TRBD1 (6 bases). The CDR3 has 16 residues. Germline V gene data show CDR1 as LNHDA and CDR2 as SQIVND (reference sequence). The V and J ends lost 3 bases and 3 bases respectively, with 15 bases between them. The CDR3: CASSMVGGQLNQPQHF. CDR3 sequence (DNA): TGTGCCAGTAGTATGGTAGGAGGACAGCTCAATCAGCCCCAGCATTTT.

This clonotype appeared many times. This chain joins TRBV4-1 and TRBJ1-3; D unresolved. The CDR3 covers 15 residues. Deletions cut 0 bases from V and 0 bases from J, with 6 bases between. Germline V gene sequence: CDR1 MGHRA, CDR2 YSYEKL. For the CDR3, the DNA is TGCGCCAGCAGCCAAGACACCTTCTCTGGAAACACCATATATTTT. Its translation is CASSQDTFSGNTIYF.

This chain uses TRBV5-1 with TRBJ2-3; 10 nucleotides line up with TRBD2. Trimming cost V 4 bases and J 4 bases; bases outside gene matches: 6. The germline V gene has CDR1 SGHRS and CDR2 YFSETQ. The CDR3 covers 15 residues. Here the CDR3 reads CASSTRTSGPDTQYF. The DNA for the CDR3 is TGCGCCAGCAGCACCCGGACTAGCGGCCCAGATACGCAGTATTTT.

A few counts support this clonotype. V gene TRBV4-2 combines with J gene TRBJ2-5; the match to TRBD2 covers 7 bases. Germline values: CDR1 LGHNA, CDR2 YNFKEQ. The CDR3 consists of 17 residues. With 2 bases clipped from V and 2 bases from J, the junction kept 11 bases outside the gene matches. The CDR3, as DNA: TGTGCCAGCAGCCAAAGAACATCCGGGACTAAACAAGAGACCCAGTACTTC. Translated: CASSQRTSGTKQETQYF.

For the CDR3, the DNA is TGTGCCAGCAGCAAAGGACTAGCGGGACTTGAGACCCAGTACTTC. This encodes CASSKGLAGLETQYF. This rearrangement joins TRBV5-5 to TRBJ2-5, with 12 bases that match TRBD2. The ends lost 4 bases at V and 5 bases at J; junction bases unmatched: 6. Germline CDR1 SGHKS, CDR2 YYEKEE (reference sequence). The CDR3 contains 15 residues. The full variable domain, in which reference TRBV5-5 and TRBJ2-5 provide the parts outside the CDR3, is DAGVTQSPTHLIKTRGQQVTLRCSPISGHKSVSWYQQVLGQGPQFIFQYYEKEERGRGNFPDRFSARQFPNYSSELNVNALLLGDSALYLCASSKGLAGLETQYFGPGTRLLVL.

There are a few counts of this clonotype. The rearrangement joins TRBV7-2 to TRBJ2-7; D might be TRBD1 or TRBD2, each matching 5 bases. This CDR3 is built from 14 residues. In germline, CDR1 is SGHTA, CDR2 FQGNSA. Trimming removed 5 bases at V and 3 bases at J, with 14 bases between. CDR3 protein: CASSPRDGYYEQYF. DNA of the CDR3: TGTGCCAGCAGCCCGAGGGACGGTTACTACGAGCAGTACTTC.

This clonotype came up a few times. J is TRBJ2-3 and V is TRBV11-2; 10 nucleotides match TRBD2. This CDR3 region has 17 residues. V lost 5 bases to trimming and J lost 3 bases; unmatched junction nucleotides: 11. Germline CDR1 reads SGHAT; CDR2 reads FQNNGV. The chain's CDR3 is CASSRRGGLAPTDTQYF. CDR3 nucleotide sequence: TGTGCCAGCAGCCGACGGGGGGGACTAGCGCCGACAGATACGCAGTATTTT.

The rearrangement uses TRBV18 and TRBJ2-7; possible D gene TRBD1, 6 bases. Trimming took off 6 bases at V and 0 bases at J, with 18 bases between the two ends. CDR1 is KGHSH and CDR2 is LQKENI in the germline V gene. The CDR3 is 16 residues long. The CDR3 sequence is CASSRETGRSSYEQYF. The CDR3 nucleotides are TGTGCCAGCTCCCGAGAGACAGGCCGAAGCTCCTACGAGCAGTACTTC.

This clonotype has ten or more counts. CDR3 sequence reads: CASSYFTDHNEQFF. The CDR3 bases are TGTGCCAGCAGCTACTTTACCGATCACAATGAGCAGTTCTTC. This chain links TRBV7-9 with TRBJ2-1, with D unresolved. The V end was cut by 4 bases, the J end by 5 bases, with 12 bases between. CDR3 length: 14 amino acids. Germline CDR1 and CDR2: SEHNR and FQNEAQ (reference sequence).

This chain uses TRBV20-1 with TRBJ2-7; D not resolved. Germline values: CDR1 DFQATT, CDR2 SNEGSKA (reference sequence). The CDR3 runs 11 residues. Trimming stripped 5 bases from V and 3 bases from J, with 8 bases between. DNA for the CDR3: TGCAGTGCTTTATCTGACTACGAGCAGTACTTC. Residues: CSALSDYEQYF.

This rearrangement joins TRBV5-1 to TRBJ2-3; 8 nucleotides align to TRBD2. V lost 3 bases to trimming and J lost 2 bases; unmatched junction nucleotides: 8. CDR1 and CDR2 from the germline V gene are SGHRS and YFSETQ. The CDR3 loop spans 16 amino acids. CDR3 nucleotide sequence: TGCGCCAGCAGCTCAAGCCTTAGCGGGAACACAGATACGCAGTATTTT. It translates to CASSSSLSGNTDTQYF. Variable domain in full (rest from reference TRBV5-1 and TRBJ2-3): KAGVTQTPRYLIKTRGQQVTLSCSPISGHRSVSWYQQTPGQGLQFLFEYFSETQRNKGNFPGRFSGRQFSNSRSEMNVSTLELGDSALYLCASSSSLSGNTDTQYFGPGTRLTVL.

The chain employs TRBV20-1 and TRBJ2-5; no firm D call. Per the germline V gene, CDR1 is DFQATT and CDR2 is SNEGSKA (reference sequence). The germline V and J ends were trimmed by 0 bases and 5 bases, with 4 bases remaining between them. This CDR3 contains 11 residues. CDR3 sequence: CSARESETQYF. CDR3 sequence (DNA): TGCAGTGCTAGAGAGAGTGAGACCCAGTACTTC.

This clonotype was detected ten times or more. V is TRBV7-8 and J is TRBJ2-2, with 8 bases fitting TRBD1. Germline CDR1 SGHVS, CDR2 FQNEAQ. This CDR3 contains 18 residues. The J segment lost 4 bases and the V segment lost 1 base, leaving 11 bases of the junction unmatched. Written as DNA, the CDR3 is TGTGCCAGCAGCTTAGGGACTCGACAGGGGTCGGGCACCGGGGAGCTGTTTTTT. The encoded protein is CASSLGTRQGSGTGELFF.

This clonotype has just a few counts. This chain joins TRBV5-1 and TRBJ1-6; D possibly corresponds to TRBD1 (6 bases). The V end was cut by 4 bases, the J end by 8 bases, with 22 bases between. The germline V gene encodes CDR1 SGHRS and CDR2 YFSETQ. The CDR3 covers 17 residues. CDR3 protein: CASSGGGGSRGYSPLHF. The CDR3 DNA reads TGCGCCAGCAGCGGGGGAGGTGGATCCAGGGGTTATTCACCCCTCCACTTT.

The chain has TRBV28 and TRBJ2-7; D unclear. The germline V gene encodes CDR1 MDHEN and CDR2 SYDVKM. CDR3 length: 14 amino acids. The V gene lost 4 bases and the J gene lost 4 bases, with 14 bases spanning the gap. CDR3 sequence (DNA): TGTGCCAGCAGTTCCCTCGGATTAAAGTACGAGCAGTACTTC. It translates to CASSSLGLKYEQYF.

This clonotype was seen ten or more times. The chain couples TRBV25-1 to TRBJ1-2; possible D gene TRBD1, 6 bases. Germline assignment: CDR1 MGHDK and CDR2 SYGVNS. Trimming left V 8 bases short and J 1 base short, with 14 bases between. The CDR3 extends over 14 amino acids. CDR3 in DNA: TGTGCCAGCTCACAGACAGGACTTAACTATGGCTACACCTTC. Its protein product is CASSQTGLNYGYTF.

This chain links TRBV12-3 or TRBV12-4 with TRBJ1-5, with D hard to call. This CDR3 has 12 residues. V lost 4 bases and J 9 bases, leaving 10 bases between the germline ends. In nucleotides, the CDR3 is TGTGCCAGCAGTTCCCGGGCGCGGCCCCAGCATTTT. Its protein product is CASSSRARPQHF.

The chain combines TRBV20-1 with TRBJ2-5; 7 nucleotides match TRBD1. With 3 bases clipped from V and 13 bases from J, the junction kept 14 bases outside the gene matches. CDR3 length: 13 amino acids. Germline CDR1 reads DFQATT; CDR2 reads SNEGSKA (reference sequence). CDR3 region: CSASPQTGAGGYF. The DNA of the CDR3 is TGCAGTGCTAGCCCCCAAACAGGGGCCGGAGGGTACTTC.

This chain links TRBV5-5 with TRBJ1-1; D not resolved. CDR3 length: 16 residues. The V end was cut by 2 bases, the J end by 1 base, with 15 bases between. From germline, CDR1 is SGHKS and CDR2 YYEKEE (reference sequence). Written as DNA, the CDR3 is TGTGCCAGCAGCTTCGCTGGTGCTCCTGCGAACACTGAAGCTTTCTTT. The encoded protein is CASSFAGAPANTEAFF. The full variable domain, with the rest looked up from reference TRBV5-5 and TRBJ1-1, is DAGVTQSPTHLIKTRGQQVTLRCSPISGHKSVSWYQQVLGQGPQFIFQYYEKEERGRGNFPDRFSARQFPNYSSELNVNALLLGDSALYLCASSFAGAPANTEAFFGQGTRLTVV.

There are many counts of this clonotype. The rearrangement uses TRBV18 and TRBJ2-7; TRBD1 matches 7 bases. Germline CDR1 is KGHSH and CDR2 is LQKENI. The junction had 5 bases not matched to a gene; V was cut back by 2 bases and J by 1 base. CDR3 length equals 15 residues. CDR3 DNA sequence: TGTGCCAGCTCACCAAAACAGGGGACGTCCTACGAGCAGTACTTC. Encoded protein: CASSPKQGTSYEQYF.

The V gene is TRBV7-8, the J gene TRBJ2-7, with D unresolved. The germline gives CDR1 SGHVS, CDR2 FQNEAQ. This CDR3 region has 14 residues. The V end lost 5 bases, the J end lost 4 bases, and 15 bases lay between the germline ends. CDR3 loop: CASSGTDAAYEQYF. CDR3 in DNA: TGTGCCAGCAGCGGCACGGATGCGGCTTACGAGCAGTACTTC.

This clonotype was counted a few times. The gene calls are TRBV28 and TRBJ2-1; 7 nucleotides align to TRBD2. Looked up from germline, CDR1 is MDHEN and CDR2 is SYDVKM. The CDR3 spans 15 residues. V was clipped by 5 bases and J by 4 bases; unmatched bases: 8. The CDR3 nucleotides read TGTGCCAGCAGTGGGAGGGTAGCTACTTACAATGAGCAGTTCTTC. It specifies CASSGRVATYNEQFF.

In this sample, this clonotype turned up many times. V and J are TRBV12-3 or TRBV12-4 and TRBJ1-5, with 7 bases that match TRBD1. V gave up 2 bases and J gave up 5 bases; unmatched junction bases: 6. The CDR3 is made up of 15 amino acids. The CDR3 loop reads CASSLKGQNYQPQHF. Written as DNA, the CDR3 is TGTGCCAGCAGTTTAAAGGGACAGAACTATCAGCCCCAGCATTTT.

The rearrangement uses TRBV20-1 and TRBJ2-7, with a possible D match to TRBD2 (5 bases). Trimming took off 3 bases at V and 4 bases at J, with 25 bases between the two ends. The CDR3 is 17 residues long. The germline CDR1 and CDR2 sequences are DFQATT and SNEGSKA (reference sequence). The DNA of the CDR3 is TGCAGTGCTAGTTCCCCCCCCCTGAGGCGGGCTAGGTACGAGCAGTACTTC. Translating gives CSASSPPLRRARYEQYF.

This chain connects TRBV12-3 or TRBV12-4 to TRBJ1-4; D is unresolved. Trimming removed 0 bases from V and 8 bases from J, with 10 bases in between. There are 14 residues in the CDR3. The CDR3: CASSLAAVEEKLFF. In DNA, the CDR3 is TGTGCCAGCAGTTTAGCAGCGGTGGAGGAAAAACTGTTTTTT.

The chain couples TRBV30 to TRBJ2-7, with D possibly matching TRBD2 (6 bases). CDR1 is GTSNPN and CDR2 is SVGIG in the germline V gene (reference sequence). This CDR3 is 14 amino acids long. The ends were cut back, 5 bases at V and 5 bases at J, with 19 bases in the middle. In DNA form, the CDR3 reads TGTGCCTGGTCCCGGGGAGGCATAGAGGACGAGCAGTACTTC. It specifies CAWSRGGIEDEQYF. The full variable domain, its missing parts supplied by reference TRBV30 and TRBJ2-7, is SQTIHQWPATLVQPVGSPLSLECTVEGTSNPNLYWYRQAAGRGLQLLFYSVGIGQISSEVPQNLSASRPQDRQFILSSKKLLLSDSGFYLCAWSRGGIEDEQYFGPGTRLTVT.

Comments on this clonotype: A read error may produce the germline difference seen at one junction end. The chain joins TRBV6-6 to TRBJ2-7; 9 bases map to TRBD1. The germline V gene encodes CDR1 MNHNY and CDR2 SVGAGI (reference sequence). The CDR3 length is 15 residues. The CDR3 bases are TGTGCCAGCAGTCCGCTGGGCCCCGGGACAGGGCCCCCTCACTTC. It translates to CASSPLGPGTGPPHF.

There are a few counts of this clonotype. This chain links TRBV29-1 with TRBJ2-5, with a weak D call TRBD1 (5 bases). Trimming pared 3 bases from V and 2 bases from J, leaving 10 bases between. The germline V gene encodes CDR1 SQVTM and CDR2 ANQGSEA. The CDR3 is 13 residues long. CDR3 residues: CSVESGIQETQYF. The DNA for the CDR3 is TGCAGCGTTGAGTCAGGGATTCAAGAGACCCAGTACTTC.